What follows is one TCR beta chain and its context. The antigen remains undetermined. This specimen comes from a study of cytomegalovirus exposure and HLA in healthy donors. Points from the study as a whole: In a later analysis, at a false discovery rate of 0.05, 16,951 TCR beta sequences matched HLA alleles.

Germline assignment: CDR1 SGHRS and CDR2 YFSETQ. CDR3 length: 15 residues. The ends lost 4 bases at V and 3 bases at J; junction bases unmatched: 7. The PCR contained 60 Vbeta and 13 Jbeta primers. Data came from immunoSEQ multiplex PCR; TCRdb stores just in-frame clones and leaves some out. The sample contains over 150,000 clones, roughly 70% of which appear only once. J is TRBJ1-3 and V is TRBV5-1; 7 bases align to TRBD1. This TCR was recovered from a woman aged 45 to 65 in good health and CMV-seropositive. Sequences were obtained from PBMCs. The CDR3 region has the DNA TGCGCCAGCAGCCTAGAAGGGGGCGATGGAAACACCATATATTTT. The encoded protein is CASSLEGGDGNTIYF.